Each of the 8 T cell receptor beta chains below was sequenced from the same sample in a study of cytomegalovirus exposure and HLA in healthy donors. PCR used 60 Vbeta primers and 13 Jbeta primers. Generated by immunoSEQ multiplex PCR, the TCRdb table keeps only in-frame clones and is missing some. The sample consists of under 150,000 clones, roughly four fifths of them appearing once. Sequencing was done on a sample of PBMCs. The receptors here all came from a woman between 35 and 50 years old in good health and CMV-seropositive.

The genes are TRBV7-8 and TRBJ1-1; D remains unclear. V lost 2 bases, J lost 7 bases, and 14 bases lay in between. Germline CDR1 SGHVS, CDR2 FQNEAQ. The CDR3 runs to 14 residues. Written as DNA, the CDR3 is TGTGCCAGCAGCTTATTCGGAAAGGAGAGTGAAGCTTTCTTT. Encoded protein: CASSLFGKESEAFF.

V gene TRBV10-3 combines with J gene TRBJ1-5, with D perhaps TRBD1 (6 bases). The CDR3 has 14 amino acids. Germline CDR1 is ENHRY and CDR2 is SYGVKD. The V end lost 3 bases, the J end lost 6 bases, and 12 bases lay between the germline ends. The CDR3: CAISDDLGGQPQHF. The CDR3, as DNA: TGTGCCATCAGTGATGACCTAGGGGGTCAGCCCCAGCATTTT.

The CDR3 coding sequence is TGCAGCGCCTCCCCCGACAGTCCCCACGAAAAACTGTTTTTT. Its protein product is CSASPDSPHEKLFF. This chain connects TRBV29-1 to TRBJ1-4; possible D gene TRBD1, 5 bases. Germline lookup yields CDR1 SQVTM and CDR2 ANQGSEA. V was pared by 7 bases and J by 8 bases, with 20 bases between. The CDR3 totals 14 residues.

The chain carries TRBV5-1 and TRBJ2-1; TRBD2 agrees at 7 bases. CDR1 and CDR2 (germline): SGHRS, YFSETQ. The CDR3 is 15 amino acids. J was trimmed by 7 bases and V by 5 bases; bases with no gene match: 12. The CDR3 DNA sequence: TGCGCCAGCAGGATGACGGGGGGATTCTTGAATGAGCAGTTCTTC. The encoded protein is CASRMTGGFLNEQFF.

The chain links TRBV5-8 to TRBJ1-1; D ambiguous. Deletions cut 0 bases from V and 0 bases from J, with 9 bases between. The germline gives CDR1 SGHTS, CDR2 YDEGEE. The CDR3 has 15 amino acids. CDR3 region: CASSLVPGLNTEAFF. In DNA form, the CDR3 reads TGTGCCAGCAGCTTGGTTCCGGGGTTGAACACTGAAGCTTTCTTT.

The gene calls are TRBV7-8 and TRBJ2-3; tentatively, D is TRBD2 (5 bases). Deletions cut 3 bases from V and 1 base from J, with 17 bases between. CDR1 and CDR2 (germline): SGHVS, FQNEAQ. The CDR3 length is 17 residues. Here the CDR3 DNA reads TGTGCCAGCAGCTTGTTTGGAGCGGCTTCGGGCACAGATACGCAGTATTTT. Amino acids: CASSLFGAASGTDTQYF.

The rearrangement links TRBV6-5 to TRBJ2-7; 9 bases fit TRBD2. Germline CDR1 is MNHEY and CDR2 is SVGAGI. The trim removed 5 bases at V and 6 bases at J, leaving 11 bases unmatched. The CDR3 runs to 15 residues. CDR3 sequence reads: CASSIGSSGRSEQYF. As DNA, the CDR3 is TGTGCCAGCAGTATTGGGAGTAGCGGGAGATCCGAGCAGTACTTC.

The J gene is TRBJ1-2, the V gene TRBV28; D perhaps matches TRBD1 (6 bases). Trimming shortened V by 11 bases and J by 3 bases, and 16 bases separated the two germline ends. The CDR3 spans 13 residues. CDR1 and CDR2 from the germline V gene are MDHEN and SYDVKM. The CDR3 DNA reads as TGTGCCGCATGGACAGCAATCTACTATGGCTACACCTTC. Its protein product is CAAWTAIYYGYTF.